This TCR beta chain derives from a study of blood T cell repertoires in COVID-19. About the study: Sites across the United States, Italy and Spain contributed samples from acute and convalescent COVID-19.

Generated by immunoSEQ multiplex PCR, the TCRdb table keeps only in-frame clones and is missing some. The sample holds about 200,000 clones, about 83% seen once. The CDR3 has 16 residues. Trimming at V came to 1 base and at J to 10 bases, leaving 11 bases not matched to a gene. Germline V lookup: CDR1 KGHDR, CDR2 SFDVKD. The chain joins TRBV24-1 to TRBJ2-3, with TRBD2 identical over 9 bases. The origin of this receptor is a woman aged 45-65 years with acute or convalescent COVID-19. The sample taken for sequencing was peripheral blood. The chain's CDR3 is CATSDLVSSGNSAQYF. In DNA, the CDR3 is TGTGCCACCAGTGATTTAGTTTCTAGCGGGAATTCGGCGCAGTATTTT.